Listed below are T cell receptor beta chains from one sample, sequenced in a study of T cell repertoires in cytomegalovirus infection. MiXCR, applied by TCRdb to the reads, yields one record per CDR3 protein. This sample has hundreds of thousands of distinct CDR3 sequences, with roughly 29% found just once. No cognate antigen is known for these TCRs. Sequencing was performed on cultured PBMCs, taken from culture after CMV antigen stimulation. The receptors here all came from a human donor in good health (CMV status not recorded). Some clones in this sample may be carry-over from other donors' samples. The CDR3 runs from the conserved cysteine through the conserved F or W. The D gene is left open where the match is weak. The size of a clone is reported for some rows only, either as once, few or many, or as a class for expanded clones.

TRBJ2-5,few,TRBV6-5,TRBD2,CASTTLAGGSQETQYF,TGTGCCAGCACTACACTGGCGGGGGGCTCCCAAGAGACCCAGTACTTC
TRBJ1-1,once,TRBV28,.,CASSSPSLTEAFF,TGTGCCAGCAGTAGCCCGTCCCTCACTGAAGCTTTCTTT
TRBJ1-1,.,TRBV20-1,.,CSARDGRVDLEAFF,TGCAGTGCTAGAGATGGGCGGGTAGACCTTGAAGCTTTCTTT
TRBJ2-7,few,TRBV27,.,CASSNGGSYEQYF,TGTGCCAGCAGTAACGGGGGTTCCTACGAGCAGTACTTC
TRBJ2-7,.,TRBV28,.,CASSSPDVYEQYF,TGTGCCAGCAGTTCCCCCGACGTGTACGAGCAGTACTTC
TRBJ1-2,few,TRBV6-6,.,CASSYSAGSGYGYTF,TGTGCCAGCAGTTACTCGGCAGGGTCCGGCTATGGCTACACCTTC
TRBJ1-1,many,TRBV6-5,.,CASSSSGESVTEAFF,TGTGCCAGCAGTTCATCAGGGGAGTCAGTCACTGAAGCTTTCTTT
TRBJ1-5,.,TRBV19,.,CASSKWQPQHF,TGTGCCAGTAGTAAATGGCAGCCCCAGCATTTT
TRBJ2-7,few,TRBV10-3,TRBD1,CAITGTGSMGEQYF,TGTGCCATCACCGGGACAGGGTCAATGGGCGAGCAGTACTTC
TRBJ2-3,.,TRBV4-1,TRBD2,CASKRGLADRTDTQYF,TGCGCCAGCAAACGGGGACTAGCGGACCGCACAGATACGCAGTATTTT